These 24 T cell receptor beta chains originate from one sample sequenced in a study of metastatic and nonmetastatic thyroid tumors. No treatment had been given to any patient before thyroid surgery. MiXCR was used by TCRdb to re-call the PCR reads. The sample lists approximately 70,000 clones, roughly 18% occurring once. The sample taken for sequencing was blood. Source of these receptors: a female donor with papillary thyroid cancer or a benign thyroid nodule (not recorded which). Some clones in this sample may be carry-over from other donors' samples.

This clone was observed many times. The rearrangement joins TRBV13 to TRBJ1-1; D is unresolved. Germline-derived CDR1 and CDR2 are PRHDT and FYEKMQ (reference sequence). This CDR3 region has 13 residues. V lost 5 bases and J 2 bases, leaving 9 bases between the germline ends. CDR3 protein: CASSPPINTEAFF. In nucleotides, the CDR3 is TGTGCCAGCAGCCCACCTATAAACACTGAAGCTTTCTTT.

In this sample, this clone turned up many times. This chain connects TRBV10-1 to TRBJ1-1; D remains ambiguous. In germline, CDR1 is WNHNN, CDR2 SYGVQD (reference sequence). This CDR3 has 13 amino acids. With 2 bases removed from V and 1 base from J, the gap between germline ends came to 5 bases. CDR3 nucleotide sequence: TGCGCCAGCAGTGAGGCAGGGAACACTGAAGCTTTCTTT. This translates into CASSEAGNTEAFF.

This clone was recorded at least ten times. V and J are TRBV4-1 and TRBJ2-7; 9 bases line up with TRBD1. Germline trimming cut 4 bases from V and 5 bases from J; bases unmatched to any gene: 12. Germline V gene lookup returns CDR1 MGHRA and CDR2 YSYEKL. The CDR3 spans 16 residues. CDR3 sequence: CASSRSIQGAIDEQYF. The CDR3 region has the DNA TGCGCCAGCAGCCGATCCATACAGGGGGCTATCGACGAGCAGTACTTC.

The rearrangement links TRBV30 to TRBJ2-7; 8 nucleotides match TRBD1. This CDR3 region has 15 residues. After removal of 4 bases from V and 7 bases from J, the junction contained 15 bases not matched to a gene. Looked up from germline, CDR1 is GTSNPN and CDR2 is SVGIG (reference sequence). In DNA form, the CDR3 reads TGTGCCTGGAAATGGACAGGGACGCATTCACGGGAGCAGTACTTC. Translating gives CAWKWTGTHSREQYF.

The table lists this clone with many counts. The same CDR3 can be traced to other DNA sequences in this sample. The chain combines TRBV9 with TRBJ2-1; D gene ambiguous. The V and J ends lost 0 bases and 1 base respectively, with 11 bases between them. The germline CDR1 and CDR2 sequences are SGDLS and YYNGEE. The CDR3 runs 16 residues. The CDR3 DNA is TGTGCCAGCAGCGTAGAAAAAGCAAGGTCCTACAATGAGCAGTTCTTC. Encoded protein: CASSVEKARSYNEQFF.

This clone has only a few counts. CDR3 nucleotide sequence: TGTGCCAGCAGTGAAATAGGGCAGTCCTACGAGCAGTACTTC. This sequence encodes CASSEIGQSYEQYF. V usage is TRBV6-1 and J usage is TRBJ2-7; D unresolved. V lost 2 bases to trimming and J lost 1 base, with 9 bases between them. The germline V gene encodes CDR1 MNHNS and CDR2 SASEGT. The CDR3 has 14 amino acids.

This clone was recorded at least ten times. Being one base from a much bigger clone, this may be a read error. V usage is TRBV3-1 and J usage is TRBJ1-2; a possible D gene is TRBD1 (5 bases). The CDR3 runs 13 residues. CDR1 is LGHDT, CDR2 YNNKEL, per germline (reference sequence). The CDR3 DNA sequence: TGTGCCGGCAGCCTGCTGGGGGGAGGGGGCTACACCTTC. This codes for CAGSLLGGGGYTF.

This clone was found a few times. The junction differs from germline at one of its ends, possibly a read error. This chain connects TRBV6-1 to TRBJ2-6, with a tentative D call TRBD1 (5 bases). This CDR3 has 15 amino acids. Germline CDR1 and CDR2: MNHNS and SASEGT. DNA for the CDR3: TGTGCCAGCATTGAAGCAGGGTCTGGGGCCAACGTCCTGACTTTC. It codes for CASIEAGSGANVLTF.

Comments on this clone: A much larger clone differs by one base, so this may be a read error. Different DNA sequences within this sample yield the same CDR3. This chain uses TRBV29-1 with TRBJ2-3; 8 bases are shared with TRBD1. Germline lookup yields CDR1 SQVTM and CDR2 ANQGSEA. This CDR3 has 15 amino acids. CDR3: CSVEGGQGSPDTQYF. The CDR3 nucleotides are TGCAGCGTGGAAGGTGGACAGGGCTCCCCAGATACGCAGTATTTT.

A word on this clone: A much larger clone differs from this one at a single base, so this may be a read error. The CDR3 end shows no conserved phenylalanine or tryptophan, and so a read error is likely. It is unclear where the CDR3 begins or ends on the DNA, so no DNA is shown, and the CDR3 is as TCRdb lists it. The rearrangement uses TRBV7-6 and TRBJ2-1; TRBD2 was called by the table and not checked on the DNA. The CDR3 sequence runs 10 residues, both termini included. Per germline, CDR1 SGHVS and CDR2 FNYEAQ. CDR3: CASSYTRLAG.

The gene calls are TRBV5-1 and TRBJ2-2; 8 positions agree with TRBD2. The CDR3 has 15 residues. J was trimmed by 5 bases and V by 7 bases; bases with no gene match: 10. The germline V gene encodes CDR1 SGHRS and CDR2 YFSETQ. This CDR3 reads CASAKTSAHTGELFF. The CDR3 DNA reads as TGCGCCAGCGCAAAGACTAGCGCCCATACCGGGGAGCTGTTTTTT.

Many counts were recorded for this clone. J is TRBJ2-7 and V is TRBV19, with 11 bases matching TRBD2. The CDR3 consists of 16 residues. CDR1 is LNHDA and CDR2 is SQIVND in the germline V gene (reference sequence). J lost 0 bases, V lost 6 bases, and 7 bases had no gene match. DNA for the CDR3: TGTGCCAGTAGACTAGCGGGAGAAGGGCGCTCCTACGAGCAGTACTTC. Encoded protein: CASRLAGEGRSYEQYF. The whole variable domain, remainder taken from reference TRBV19 and TRBJ2-7, is DGGITQSPKYLFRKEGQNVTLSCEQNLNHDAMYWYRQDPGQGLRLIYYSQIVNDFQKGDIAEGYSVSREKKESFPLTVTSAQKNPTAFYLCASRLAGEGRSYEQYFGPGTRLTVT.

There are a few counts of this clone. The V call is TRBV6-5, the J call TRBJ2-5; 7 bases fit TRBD2. V shed 2 bases, J shed 2 bases, and the junction held 5 bases outside the gene matches. Germline CDR1 reads MNHEY; CDR2 reads SVGAGI. The CDR3 is 15 amino acids. CDR3 sequence: CASSYGLAEQETQYF. The CDR3 bases are TGTGCCAGCAGTTACGGGCTAGCGGAACAAGAGACCCAGTACTTC.

This clone was recorded a few times. The chain employs TRBV5-6 and TRBJ2-1; possibly TRBD2 for D (6 bases). V lost 6 bases to trimming and J lost 8 bases, with 21 bases between them. The CDR3 has 15 amino acids. Germline-derived CDR1 and CDR2 are SGHDT and YYEEEE. As DNA, the CDR3 is TGTGCCAGCACCCGCTGGGCGGGGAACGAGGATGAGCAGTTCTTC. It specifies CASTRWAGNEDEQFF.

V usage is TRBV7-8 and J usage is TRBJ2-2; the D gene is possibly TRBD2 (7 bases). Trimming stripped 1 base from V and 4 bases from J, with 13 bases between. The CDR3 extends over 16 amino acids. Germline V gene lookup returns CDR1 SGHVS and CDR2 FQNEAQ. The CDR3 protein is CASSLGGGAGTGELFF. Here the CDR3 DNA reads TGTGCCAGCAGCTTAGGGGGGGGCGCGGGCACCGGGGAGCTGTTTTTT. Using reference TRBV7-8 and TRBJ2-2 for the parts outside the CDR3, the full variable domain is GAGVSQSPRYKVAKRGQDVALRCDPISGHVSLFWYQQALGQGPEFLTYFQNEAQLDKSGLPSDRFFAERPEGSVSTLKIQRTQQEDSAVYLCASSLGGGAGTGELFFGEGSRLTVL.

This clone came up many times. V gene TRBV5-1 combines with J gene TRBJ2-2, with D unclear. The CDR3 runs 16 residues. V shed 0 bases and J shed 3 bases, with 12 bases lying between them. CDR1 and CDR2 from the germline V gene are SGHRS and YFSETQ. The CDR3 loop is CASSLAAHADTGELFF. The DNA of the CDR3 is TGCGCCAGCAGCTTGGCCGCCCATGCGGACACCGGGGAGCTGTTTTTT.

The chain joins TRBV6-1 to TRBJ2-7, with TRBD2 matching over 7 bases. V lost 5 bases to trimming and J lost 6 bases; unmatched junction nucleotides: 7. CDR1 and CDR2 from the germline V gene are MNHNS and SASEGT. This CDR3 contains 13 residues. The CDR3 reads CASSTLGRAEQYF. The CDR3 region has the DNA TGTGCCAGCAGTACCCTTGGGAGGGCCGAGCAGTACTTC.

This clone was picked up many times. This chain joins TRBV19 and TRBJ1-1, with D unresolved. V lost 5 bases and J 1 base, leaving 8 bases between the germline ends. From germline, CDR1 is LNHDA and CDR2 SQIVND (reference sequence). This CDR3 spans 13 amino acids. The CDR3 sequence: CASSLWGNTEAFF. In DNA form, the CDR3 reads TGTGCCAGTAGTCTTTGGGGGAACACTGAAGCTTTCTTT.

Only a few counts were recorded for this clone. The chain recombines TRBV28 with TRBJ1-5; D is uncertain. Germline values: CDR1 MDHEN, CDR2 SYDVKM. Trimming took off 3 bases at V and 7 bases at J, with 16 bases between the two ends. The CDR3 has 15 residues. CDR3 protein: CASSFEAAYGQPQHF. CDR3 DNA: TGTGCCAGCAGTTTTGAAGCGGCGTATGGGCAGCCCCAGCATTTT. The full variable domain, in which reference TRBV28 and TRBJ1-5 provide the parts outside the CDR3, is DVKVTQSSRYLVKRTGEKVFLECVQDMDHENMFWYRQDPGLGLRLIYFSYDVKMKEKGDIPEGYSVSREKKERFSLILESASTNQTSMYLCASSFEAAYGQPQHFGDGTRLSIL.

This clone was recorded many times. The chain links TRBV12-3 or TRBV12-4 to TRBJ2-1; no clear D gene. The germline V and J ends were trimmed by 6 bases and 7 bases, with 13 bases remaining between them. This CDR3 is built from 13 residues. This CDR3 reads CASRLRARNEQFF. Written as DNA, the CDR3 is TGTGCCAGCAGACTCCGGGCTAGGAATGAGCAGTTCTTC.

This clone has more than one count but fewer than ten. A read error is possible here, since a much larger clone lies one base away. The V gene is TRBV20-1, the J gene TRBJ2-7; unclear D gene. This CDR3 has 12 amino acids. In germline, CDR1 is DFQATT, CDR2 SNEGSKA (reference sequence). The CDR3 here is CRAPWIFYEQYF. As DNA, the CDR3 is TGCAGGGCCCCATGGATCTTCTACGAGCAGTACTTC.

The V gene is TRBV2, the J gene TRBJ2-1; possibly TRBD2 for D (5 bases). V was shortened by 4 bases and J by 6 bases, with 7 bases between the two germline ends. Per the germline V gene, CDR1 is SNHLY and CDR2 is FYNNEI. This CDR3 comprises 12 residues. CDR3 DNA sequence: TGTGCCAGCAGTGCTCGGGGCAATGAGCAGTTCTTC. It is translated as CASSARGNEQFF.

This clone occurred many times. The chain is built from TRBV28 and TRBJ1-1, with D unclear. The CDR3 covers 16 residues. The V gene's germline CDR1 is MDHEN and CDR2 SYDVKM. The V end lost 3 bases, the J end lost 0 bases, and 14 bases lay between the germline ends. CDR3 region: CASSFGGSHMNTEAFF. For the CDR3, the DNA is TGTGCCAGCAGTTTTGGAGGGTCCCACATGAACACTGAAGCTTTCTTT. The complete variable domain, with remaining parts taken from reference TRBV28 and TRBJ1-1, reads DVKVTQSSRYLVKRTGEKVFLECVQDMDHENMFWYRQDPGLGLRLIYFSYDVKMKEKGDIPEGYSVSREKKERFSLILESASTNQTSMYLCASSFGGSHMNTEAFFGQGTRLTVV.

The sample holds many counts of this clone. V and J are TRBV18 and TRBJ1-3; possibly TRBD1 for D (5 bases). The CDR3 length is 15 residues. Per germline, CDR1 KGHSH and CDR2 LQKENI. The V and J ends lost 5 bases and 4 bases respectively, with 15 bases between them. The CDR3 region has the DNA TGTGCCAGCTCAGCGGGGACGGCCCAGGGAAACACCATATATTTT. This sequence encodes CASSAGTAQGNTIYF.